This T cell receptor (beta chain) originates from a study of shared clonotypes between healthy human individuals. Whole-study findings and limits: Limitation of the genetic and exposure-history diversity represented came from the few donors. Among a handful of donors, 4.5% to 5.5% of naive CD4 clonotypes were found in common.

Trimming left V 1 base short and J 3 bases short, with 18 bases between. Per germline, CDR1 SGHTA and CDR2 FQGNSA. The CDR3 length is 17 residues. The assay was run at deep level. Repertoires were generated with immunoSEQ multiplex PCR, while TCRdb's copy carries only in-frame clones and drops some. The data contain hundreds of thousands of clones, 90% to 97% of them seen just once; the ten biggest clones take up approximately 0.062%. Comments on this clone: The antigen is not known.

The sequenced material came from naive CD4+ T cells sorted from blood. Subset of the sample: CD45RA+ positively selected. V is TRBV7-2 and J is TRBJ1-1; D might be TRBD1 (6 bases). The TCR was taken from a woman between 25 and 40 years old in good health. The CDR3: CASSLVGHGVPYTEAFF. In DNA form, the CDR3 reads TGTGCCAGCAGCTTAGTGGGACACGGAGTACCCTACACTGAAGCTTTCTTT.